The TCR beta chain under discussion was sequenced for a study of response to subunit inactivated influenza vaccine. Study-level points and caveats: Every seasonal influenza vaccination brings in few new T cells, the authors suggested.

Germline loops: CDR1 MNHEY, CDR2 SVGEGT. The ends were cut back, 5 bases at V and 8 bases at J, with 12 bases in the middle. The CDR3 is made up of 12 amino acids. From the RT-PCR reads, TCRdb called clonotypes with MiXCR, one entry per CDR3 protein. The profile covers roughly 160,000 distinct CDR3 sequences, with 11% appearing a single time and under 15% taken by the ten largest. At least ten counts were recorded for this clonotype. The target antigen is unknown. The specimen comprised non-naive T cells sorted from PBMCs, sampled around seven weeks after vaccination. The J gene is TRBJ1-2, the V gene TRBV6-2 or TRBV6-3; D is possibly TRBD1 (5 bases). This TCR derives from a man between 45 and 60 years old who received an inactivated influenza vaccine. The CDR3 reads CASSPGTFGYTF. DNA for the CDR3: TGTGCCAGCAGTCCCGGGACCTTCGGCTACACCTTC.